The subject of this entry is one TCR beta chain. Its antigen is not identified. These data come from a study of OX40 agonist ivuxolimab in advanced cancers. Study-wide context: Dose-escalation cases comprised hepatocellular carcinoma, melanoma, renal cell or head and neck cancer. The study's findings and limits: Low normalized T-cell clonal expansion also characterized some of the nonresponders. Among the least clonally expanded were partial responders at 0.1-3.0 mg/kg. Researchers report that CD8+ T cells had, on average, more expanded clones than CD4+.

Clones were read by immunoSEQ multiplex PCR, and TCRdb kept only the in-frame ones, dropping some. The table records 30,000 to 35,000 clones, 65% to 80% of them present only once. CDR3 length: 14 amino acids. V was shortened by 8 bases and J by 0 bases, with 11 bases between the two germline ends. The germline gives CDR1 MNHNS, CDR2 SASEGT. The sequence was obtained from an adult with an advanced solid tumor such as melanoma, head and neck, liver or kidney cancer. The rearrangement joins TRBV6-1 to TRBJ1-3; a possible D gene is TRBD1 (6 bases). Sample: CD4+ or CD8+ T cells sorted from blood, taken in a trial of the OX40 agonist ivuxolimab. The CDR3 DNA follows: TGTGCCAGCGAAACAGGGCTCTCTGGAAACACCATATATTTT. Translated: CASETGLSGNTIYF.